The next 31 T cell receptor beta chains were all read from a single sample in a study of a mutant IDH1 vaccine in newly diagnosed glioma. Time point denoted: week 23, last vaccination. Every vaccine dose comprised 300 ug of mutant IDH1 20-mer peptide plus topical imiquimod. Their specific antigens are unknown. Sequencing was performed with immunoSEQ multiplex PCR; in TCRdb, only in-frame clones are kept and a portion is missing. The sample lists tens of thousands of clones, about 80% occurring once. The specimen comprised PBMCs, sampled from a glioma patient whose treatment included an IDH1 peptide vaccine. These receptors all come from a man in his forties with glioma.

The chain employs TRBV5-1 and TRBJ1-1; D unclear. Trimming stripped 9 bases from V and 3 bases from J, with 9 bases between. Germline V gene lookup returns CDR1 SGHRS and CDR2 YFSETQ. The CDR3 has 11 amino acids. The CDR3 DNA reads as TGCGCCAATACGACCGACACTGAAGCTTTCTTT. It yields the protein CANTTDTEAFF.

CDR3 in amino acids: CAWSLRDRGLSLAEAFF. DNA for the CDR3: TGTGCCTGGAGTCTCCGGGACAGGGGCCTATCGTTGGCTGAAGCTTTCTTT. V gene TRBV30 combines with J gene TRBJ1-1; 10 positions agree with TRBD1. This CDR3 contains 17 residues. Germline lookup yields CDR1 GTSNPN and CDR2 SVGIG (reference sequence). V lost 2 bases and J lost 6; bases outside the gene matches: 15. The full variable domain, its missing parts supplied by reference TRBV30 and TRBJ1-1, is SQTIHQWPATLVQPVGSPLSLECTVEGTSNPNLYWYRQAAGRGLQLLFYSVGIGQISSEVPQNLSASRPQDRQFILSSKKLLLSDSGFYLCAWSLRDRGLSLAEAFFGQGTRLTVV.

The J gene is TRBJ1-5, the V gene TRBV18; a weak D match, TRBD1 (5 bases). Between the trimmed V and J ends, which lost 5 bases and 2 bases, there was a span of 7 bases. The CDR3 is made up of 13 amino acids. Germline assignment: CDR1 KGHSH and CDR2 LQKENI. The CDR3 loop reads CASSMGGNQPQHF. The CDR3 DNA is TGTGCCAGCTCAATGGGGGGCAATCAGCCCCAGCATTTT. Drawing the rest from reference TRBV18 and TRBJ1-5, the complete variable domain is NAGVMQNPRHLVRRRGQEARLRCSPMKGHSHVYWYRQLPEEGLKFMVYLQKENIIDESGMPKERFSAEFPKEGPSILRIQQVVRGDSAAYFCASSMGGNQPQHFGDGTRLSIL.

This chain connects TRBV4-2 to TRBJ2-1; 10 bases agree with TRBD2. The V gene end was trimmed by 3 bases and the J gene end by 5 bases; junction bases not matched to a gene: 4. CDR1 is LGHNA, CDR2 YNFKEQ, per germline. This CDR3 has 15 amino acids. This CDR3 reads CASSQSGGAHNEQFF. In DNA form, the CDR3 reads TGTGCCAGCAGCCAGAGCGGGGGGGCCCACAATGAGCAGTTCTTC.

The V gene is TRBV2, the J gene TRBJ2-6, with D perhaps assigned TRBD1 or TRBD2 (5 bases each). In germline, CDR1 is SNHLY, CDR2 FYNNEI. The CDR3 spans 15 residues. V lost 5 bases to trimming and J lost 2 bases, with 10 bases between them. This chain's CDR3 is CASSSQGAGANVLTF. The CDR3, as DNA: TGTGCCAGCAGTTCTCAGGGAGCTGGGGCCAACGTCCTGACTTTC.

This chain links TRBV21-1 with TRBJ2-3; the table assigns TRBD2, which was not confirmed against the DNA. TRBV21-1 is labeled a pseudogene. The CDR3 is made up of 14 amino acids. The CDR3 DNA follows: TGTGCCAGCAGCAAAGGATCCCGGTGGCGGGGGCAGTATTTT. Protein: CASSKGSRWRGQYF.

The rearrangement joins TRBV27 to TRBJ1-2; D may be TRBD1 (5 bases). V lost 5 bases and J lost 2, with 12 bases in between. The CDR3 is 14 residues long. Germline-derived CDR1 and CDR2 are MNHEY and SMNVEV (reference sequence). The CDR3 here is CASSVGTSNYGYTF. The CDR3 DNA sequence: TGTGCCAGCAGTGTAGGGACGTCCAACTATGGCTACACCTTC.

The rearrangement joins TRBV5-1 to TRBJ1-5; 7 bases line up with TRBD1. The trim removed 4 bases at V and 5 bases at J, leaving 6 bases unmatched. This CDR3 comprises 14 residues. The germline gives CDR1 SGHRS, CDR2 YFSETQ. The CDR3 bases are TGCGCCAGCAGCCAATCAGGGGGGCATCAGCCCCAGCATTTT. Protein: CASSQSGGHQPQHF. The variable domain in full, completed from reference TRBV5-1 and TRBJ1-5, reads KAGVTQTPRYLIKTRGQQVTLSCSPISGHRSVSWYQQTPGQGLQFLFEYFSETQRNKGNFPGRFSGRQFSNSRSEMNVSTLELGDSALYLCASSQSGGHQPQHFGDGTRLSIL.

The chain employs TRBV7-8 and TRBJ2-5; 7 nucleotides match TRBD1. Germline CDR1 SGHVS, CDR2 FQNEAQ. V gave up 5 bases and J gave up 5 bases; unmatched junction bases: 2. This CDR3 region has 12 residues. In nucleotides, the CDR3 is TGTGCCAGCAGCAGGGGGCCGGAGACCCAGTACTTC. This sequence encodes CASSRGPETQYF. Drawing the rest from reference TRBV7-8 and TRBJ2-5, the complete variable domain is GAGVSQSPRYKVAKRGQDVALRCDPISGHVSLFWYQQALGQGPEFLTYFQNEAQLDKSGLPSDRFFAERPEGSVSTLKIQRTQQEDSAVYLCASSRGPETQYFGPGTRLLVL.

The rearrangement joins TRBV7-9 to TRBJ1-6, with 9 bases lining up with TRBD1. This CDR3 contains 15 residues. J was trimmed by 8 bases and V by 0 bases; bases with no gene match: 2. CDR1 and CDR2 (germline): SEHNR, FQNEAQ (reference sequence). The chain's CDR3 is CASSLATGGDSPLHF. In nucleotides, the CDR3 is TGTGCCAGCAGCTTAGCTACAGGGGGCGATTCACCCCTCCACTTT.

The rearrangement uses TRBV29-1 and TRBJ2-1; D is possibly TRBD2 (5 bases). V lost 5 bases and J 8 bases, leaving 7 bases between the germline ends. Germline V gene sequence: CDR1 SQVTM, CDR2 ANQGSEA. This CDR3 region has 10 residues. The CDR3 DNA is TGCAGCGTTTCGGGATATGAGCAGTTCTTC. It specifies CSVSGYEQFF.

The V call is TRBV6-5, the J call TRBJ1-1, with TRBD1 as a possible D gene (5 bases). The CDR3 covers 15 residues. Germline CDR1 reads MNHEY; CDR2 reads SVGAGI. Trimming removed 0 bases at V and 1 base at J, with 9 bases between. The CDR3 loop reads CASSYSWGTNTEAFF. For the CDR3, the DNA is TGTGCCAGCAGTTACTCGTGGGGCACGAACACTGAAGCTTTCTTT.

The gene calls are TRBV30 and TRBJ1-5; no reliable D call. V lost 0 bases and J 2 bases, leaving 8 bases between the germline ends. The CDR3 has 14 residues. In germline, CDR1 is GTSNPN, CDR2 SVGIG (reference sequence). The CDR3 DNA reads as TGTGCCTGGAGTGTAAGGCTTGGCAATCAGCCCCAGCATTTT. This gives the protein CAWSVRLGNQPQHF.

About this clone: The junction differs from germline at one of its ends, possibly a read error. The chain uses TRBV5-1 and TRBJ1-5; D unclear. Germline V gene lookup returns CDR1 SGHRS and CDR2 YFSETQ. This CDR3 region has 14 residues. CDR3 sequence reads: CASSLEGRNQPQHF. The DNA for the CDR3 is TGCGCCAGCAGTTTGGAGGGAAGGAATCAGCCCCAGCATTTT.

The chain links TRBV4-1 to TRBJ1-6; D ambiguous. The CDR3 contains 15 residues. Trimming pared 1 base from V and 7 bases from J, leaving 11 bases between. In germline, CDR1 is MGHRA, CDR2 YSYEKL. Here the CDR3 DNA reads TGCGCCAGCAGCCAAGTTGGGGTAGAGAATTCACCCCTCCACTTT. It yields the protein CASSQVGVENSPLHF.

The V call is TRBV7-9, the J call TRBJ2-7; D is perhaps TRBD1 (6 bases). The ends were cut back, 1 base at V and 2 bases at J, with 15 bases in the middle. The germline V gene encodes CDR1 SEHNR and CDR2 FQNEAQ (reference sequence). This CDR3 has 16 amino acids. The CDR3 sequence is CASSLESLRGTYEQYF. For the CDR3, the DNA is TGTGCCAGCAGCTTAGAAAGTCTCAGGGGAACCTACGAGCAGTACTTC.

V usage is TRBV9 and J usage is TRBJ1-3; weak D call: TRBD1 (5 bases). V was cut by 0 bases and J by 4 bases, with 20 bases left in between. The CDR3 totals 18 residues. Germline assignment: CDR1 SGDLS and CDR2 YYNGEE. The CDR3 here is CASSVVSTAGAMGNTIYF. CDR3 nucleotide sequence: TGTGCCAGCAGCGTAGTCTCGACAGCCGGAGCGATGGGAAACACCATATATTTT.

The CDR3 DNA follows: TGTGCCAGCAGCCTGGATGGCTTCCATAATTCACCCCTCCACTTT. Encoded protein: CASSLDGFHNSPLHF. V is TRBV7-9 and J is TRBJ1-6; D is undetermined. V was cut by 5 bases and J by 5 bases, with 13 bases left in between. The CDR3 covers 15 residues. CDR1 and CDR2 (germline): SEHNR, FQNEAQ (reference sequence).

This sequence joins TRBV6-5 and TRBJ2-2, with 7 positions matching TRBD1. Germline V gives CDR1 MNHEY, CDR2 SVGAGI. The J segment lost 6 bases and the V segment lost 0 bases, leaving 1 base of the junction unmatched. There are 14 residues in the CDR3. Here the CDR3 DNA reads TGTGCCAGCAGTTACTCCCAGGGGGCCGGGGAGCTGTTTTTT. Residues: CASSYSQGAGELFF.

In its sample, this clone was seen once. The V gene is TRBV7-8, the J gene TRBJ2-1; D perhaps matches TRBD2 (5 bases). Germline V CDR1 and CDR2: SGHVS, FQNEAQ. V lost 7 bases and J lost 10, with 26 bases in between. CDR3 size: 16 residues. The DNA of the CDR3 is TGTGCCAGCACTCTTATGAGGCTAGCACTACGAGACGAGCAGTTCTTC. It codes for CASTLMRLALRDEQFF.

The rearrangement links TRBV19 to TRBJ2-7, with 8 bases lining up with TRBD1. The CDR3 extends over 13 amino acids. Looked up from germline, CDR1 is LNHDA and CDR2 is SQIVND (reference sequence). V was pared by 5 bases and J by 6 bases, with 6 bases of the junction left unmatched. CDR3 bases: TGTGCCAGTAGTTTCGACAGGGGTCGCGAGCAGTACTTC. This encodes CASSFDRGREQYF. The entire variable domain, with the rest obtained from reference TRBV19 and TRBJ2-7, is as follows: DGGITQSPKYLFRKEGQNVTLSCEQNLNHDAMYWYRQDPGQGLRLIYYSQIVNDFQKGDIAEGYSVSREKKESFPLTVTSAQKNPTAFYLCASSFDRGREQYFGPGTRLTVT.

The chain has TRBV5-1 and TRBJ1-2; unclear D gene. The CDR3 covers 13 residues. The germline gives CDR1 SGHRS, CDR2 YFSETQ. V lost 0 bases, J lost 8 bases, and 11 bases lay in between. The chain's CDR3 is CASSLERERGYTF. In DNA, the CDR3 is TGCGCCAGCAGCTTGGAGCGGGAGAGGGGCTACACCTTC.

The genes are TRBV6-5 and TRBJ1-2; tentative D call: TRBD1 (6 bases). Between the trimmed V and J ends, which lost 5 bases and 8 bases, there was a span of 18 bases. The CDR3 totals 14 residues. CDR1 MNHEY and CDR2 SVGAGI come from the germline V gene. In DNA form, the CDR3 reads TGTGCCAGCAGTCGCGGGTATGGGGGGCAAGGCTACACCTTC. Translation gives CASSRGYGGQGYTF.

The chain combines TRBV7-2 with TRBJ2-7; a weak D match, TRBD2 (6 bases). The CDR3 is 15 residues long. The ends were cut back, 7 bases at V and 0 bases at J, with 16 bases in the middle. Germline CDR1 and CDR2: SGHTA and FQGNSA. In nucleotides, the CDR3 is TGTGCCAGCACCAGCTCGCGGGGCTCCTCCTACGAGCAGTACTTC. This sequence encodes CASTSSRGSSYEQYF.

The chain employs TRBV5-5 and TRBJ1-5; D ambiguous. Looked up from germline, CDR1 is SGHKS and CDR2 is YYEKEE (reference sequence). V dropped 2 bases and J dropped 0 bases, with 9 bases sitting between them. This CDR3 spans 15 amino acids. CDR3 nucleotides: TGTGCCAGCAGCTTTTCGGGGAATAGCAATCAGCCCCAGCATTTT. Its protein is CASSFSGNSNQPQHF.

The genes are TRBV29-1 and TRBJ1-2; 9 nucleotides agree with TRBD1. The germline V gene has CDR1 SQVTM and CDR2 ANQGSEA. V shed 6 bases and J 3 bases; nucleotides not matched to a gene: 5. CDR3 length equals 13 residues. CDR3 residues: CSVTGGAYYGYTF. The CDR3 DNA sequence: TGCAGCGTCACAGGGGGCGCTTACTATGGCTACACCTTC.

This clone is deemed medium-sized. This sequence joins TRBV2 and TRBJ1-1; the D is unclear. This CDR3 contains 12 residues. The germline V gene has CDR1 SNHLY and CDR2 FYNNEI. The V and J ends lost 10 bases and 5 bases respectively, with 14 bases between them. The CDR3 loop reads CAISEWRTEAFF. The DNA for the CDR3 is TGTGCCATCTCGGAGTGGAGGACTGAAGCTTTCTTT.

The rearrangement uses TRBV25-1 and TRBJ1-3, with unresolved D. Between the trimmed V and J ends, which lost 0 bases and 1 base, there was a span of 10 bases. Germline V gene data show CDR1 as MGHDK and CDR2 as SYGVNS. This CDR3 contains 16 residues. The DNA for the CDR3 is TGTGCCAGCAGTGAATATGGGCGGGAGTCTGGAAACACCATATATTTT. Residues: CASSEYGRESGNTIYF.

The CDR3 region is CASSPPWASGGANNEQFF. The CDR3 nucleotides are TGTGCCAGCTCACCACCGTGGGCTAGCGGGGGAGCTAACAATGAGCAGTTCTTC. This chain connects TRBV18 to TRBJ2-1; 10 bases agree with TRBD2. Losses at the gene ends were 0 bases for V and 5 bases for J; bases not matched to a gene: 10. The CDR3 spans 18 residues. Germline V gene lookup returns CDR1 KGHSH and CDR2 LQKENI.

The CDR3, as DNA: TGTGCCAGCAGCATCGACAATCAGCCCCAGCATTTT. It specifies CASSIDNQPQHF. This chain links TRBV5-6 with TRBJ1-5; D remains ambiguous. The germline V gene has CDR1 SGHDT and CDR2 YYEEEE. The CDR3 runs to 12 residues. V dropped 4 bases and J dropped 3 bases, with 5 bases sitting between them.

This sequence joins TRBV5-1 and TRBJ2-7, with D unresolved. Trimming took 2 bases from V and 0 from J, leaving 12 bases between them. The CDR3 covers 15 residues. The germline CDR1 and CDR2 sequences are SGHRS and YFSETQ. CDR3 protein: CASSLLDTSSYEQYF. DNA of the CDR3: TGCGCCAGCAGCTTACTCGACACCAGCTCCTACGAGCAGTACTTC.